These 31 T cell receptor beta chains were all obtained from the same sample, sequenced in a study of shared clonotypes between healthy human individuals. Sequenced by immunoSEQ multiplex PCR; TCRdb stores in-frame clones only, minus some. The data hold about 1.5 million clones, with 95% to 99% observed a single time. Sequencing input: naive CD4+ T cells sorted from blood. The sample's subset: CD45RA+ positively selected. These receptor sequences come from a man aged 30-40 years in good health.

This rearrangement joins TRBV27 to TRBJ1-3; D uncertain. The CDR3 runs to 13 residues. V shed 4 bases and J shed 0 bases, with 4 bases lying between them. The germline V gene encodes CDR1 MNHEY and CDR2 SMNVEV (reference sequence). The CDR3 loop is CASSSYSGNTIYF. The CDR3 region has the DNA TGTGCCAGCAGTTCTTACTCTGGAAACACCATATATTTT.

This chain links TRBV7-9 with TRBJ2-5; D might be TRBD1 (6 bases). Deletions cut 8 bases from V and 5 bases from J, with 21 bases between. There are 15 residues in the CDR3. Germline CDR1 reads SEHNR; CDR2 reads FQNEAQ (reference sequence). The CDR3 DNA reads TGTGCCAGCGGGACAAATGGACTCTCTGGGGAGACCCAGTACTTC. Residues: CASGTNGLSGETQYF.

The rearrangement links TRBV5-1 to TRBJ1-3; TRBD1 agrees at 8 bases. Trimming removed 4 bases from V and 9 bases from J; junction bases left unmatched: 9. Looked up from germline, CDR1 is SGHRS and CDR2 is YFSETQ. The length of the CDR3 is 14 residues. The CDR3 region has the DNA TGCGCCAGCAGCATCAGCAGGGGGCTCGGCACCATATATTTT. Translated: CASSISRGLGTIYF.

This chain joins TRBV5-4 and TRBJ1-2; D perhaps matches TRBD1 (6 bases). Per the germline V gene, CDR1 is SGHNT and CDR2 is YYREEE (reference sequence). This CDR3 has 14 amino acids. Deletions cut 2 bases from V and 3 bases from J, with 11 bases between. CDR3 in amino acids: CASSFPPGDYGYTF. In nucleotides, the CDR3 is TGTGCCAGCAGCTTCCCTCCAGGGGACTATGGCTACACCTTC.

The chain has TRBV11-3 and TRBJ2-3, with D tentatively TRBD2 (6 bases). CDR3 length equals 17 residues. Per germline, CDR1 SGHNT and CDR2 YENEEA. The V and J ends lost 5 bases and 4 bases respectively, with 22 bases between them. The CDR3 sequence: CASSTGGSHPRADTQYF. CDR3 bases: TGTGCCAGCAGCACTGGGGGGTCTCATCCACGGGCAGATACGCAGTATTTT.

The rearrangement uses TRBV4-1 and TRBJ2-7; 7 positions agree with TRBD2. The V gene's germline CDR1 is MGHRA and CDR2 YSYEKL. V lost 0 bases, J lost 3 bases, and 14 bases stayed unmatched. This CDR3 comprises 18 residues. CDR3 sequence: CASSQERAGEHWVYEQYF. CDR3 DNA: TGCGCCAGCAGCCAAGAACGGGCGGGAGAACACTGGGTCTACGAGCAGTACTTC.

In DNA form, the CDR3 reads TGTGCCATCAGGGCCGGGTTAACTGAAGCTTTCTTT. The encoded protein is CAIRAGLTEAFF. The chain uses TRBV10-3 and TRBJ1-1, with D hard to call. This CDR3 region has 12 residues. V gave up 6 bases and J gave up 5 bases, with 10 bases separating them. Germline V gene sequence: CDR1 ENHRY, CDR2 SYGVKD.

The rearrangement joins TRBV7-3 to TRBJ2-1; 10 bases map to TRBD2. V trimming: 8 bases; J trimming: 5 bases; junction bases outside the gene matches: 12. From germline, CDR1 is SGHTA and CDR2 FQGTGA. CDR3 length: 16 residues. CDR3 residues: CASGNSAGGPHNEQFF. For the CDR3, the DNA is TGTGCCAGCGGAAACTCAGCGGGAGGGCCCCACAATGAGCAGTTCTTC. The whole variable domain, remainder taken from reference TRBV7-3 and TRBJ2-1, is GAGVSQTPSNKVTEKGKYVELRCDPISGHTALYWYRQSLGQGPEFLIYFQGTGAADDSGLPNDRFFAVRPEGSVSTLKIQRTERGDSAVYLCASGNSAGGPHNEQFFGPGTRLTVL.

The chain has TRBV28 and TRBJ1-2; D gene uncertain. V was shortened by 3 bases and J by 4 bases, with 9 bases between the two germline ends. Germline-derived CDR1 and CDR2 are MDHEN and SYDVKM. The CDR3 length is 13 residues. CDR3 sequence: CASSFMSAYGYTF. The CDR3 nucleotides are TGTGCCAGCAGTTTTATGTCAGCCTATGGCTACACCTTC.

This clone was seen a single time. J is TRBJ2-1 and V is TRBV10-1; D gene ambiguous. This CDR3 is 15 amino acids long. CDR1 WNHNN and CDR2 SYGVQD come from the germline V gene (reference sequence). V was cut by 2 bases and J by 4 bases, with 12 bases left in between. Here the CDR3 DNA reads TGCGCCAGCAGTGAGAGCCGATTAAGGTACAATGAGCAGTTCTTC. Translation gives CASSESRLRYNEQFF.

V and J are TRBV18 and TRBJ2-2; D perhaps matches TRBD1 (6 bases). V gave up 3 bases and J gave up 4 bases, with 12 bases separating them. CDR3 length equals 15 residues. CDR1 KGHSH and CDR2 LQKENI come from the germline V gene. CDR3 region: CASSPTGPFTGELFF. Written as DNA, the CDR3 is TGTGCCAGCTCACCGACAGGACCCTTCACCGGGGAGCTGTTTTTT.

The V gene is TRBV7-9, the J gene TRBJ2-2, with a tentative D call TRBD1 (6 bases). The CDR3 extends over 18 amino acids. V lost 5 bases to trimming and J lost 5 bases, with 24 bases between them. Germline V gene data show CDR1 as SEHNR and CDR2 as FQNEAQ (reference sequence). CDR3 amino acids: CASSPRQAQVPRTGELFF. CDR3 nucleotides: TGTGCCAGCAGCCCCAGACAGGCCCAAGTTCCGAGAACCGGGGAGCTGTTTTTT.

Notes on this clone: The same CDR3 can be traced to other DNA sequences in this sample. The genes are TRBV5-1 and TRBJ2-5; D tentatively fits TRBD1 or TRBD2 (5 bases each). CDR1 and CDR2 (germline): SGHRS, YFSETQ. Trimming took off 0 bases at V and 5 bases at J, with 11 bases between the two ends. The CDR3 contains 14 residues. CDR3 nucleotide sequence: TGCGCCAGCAGCTTGGGAGGGGTAGGGGAGACCCAGTACTTC. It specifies CASSLGGVGETQYF.

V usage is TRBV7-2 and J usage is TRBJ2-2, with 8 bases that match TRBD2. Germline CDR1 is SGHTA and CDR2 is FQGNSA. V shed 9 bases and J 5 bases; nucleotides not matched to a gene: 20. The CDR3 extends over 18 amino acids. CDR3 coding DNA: TGTGCCAGGCCAGTGAGCGGGAGCCCCCCTTGGGATACCGGGGAGCTGTTTTTT. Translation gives CARPVSGSPPWDTGELFF.

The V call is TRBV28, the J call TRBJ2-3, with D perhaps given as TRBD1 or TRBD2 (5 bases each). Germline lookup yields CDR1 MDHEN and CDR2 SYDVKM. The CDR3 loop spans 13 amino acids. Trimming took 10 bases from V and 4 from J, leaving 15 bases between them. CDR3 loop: CATTPSGPDTQYF. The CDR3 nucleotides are TGTGCCACTACCCCGTCGGGGCCAGATACGCAGTATTTT.

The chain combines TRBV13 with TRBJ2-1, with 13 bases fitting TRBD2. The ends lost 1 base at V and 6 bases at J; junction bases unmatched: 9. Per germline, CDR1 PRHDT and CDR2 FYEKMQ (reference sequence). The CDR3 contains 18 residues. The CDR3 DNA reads TGTGCCAGCAGCTTAGAAGGACTAGCGGGAGCCGGGGTCAATGAGCAGTTCTTC. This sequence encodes CASSLEGLAGAGVNEQFF.

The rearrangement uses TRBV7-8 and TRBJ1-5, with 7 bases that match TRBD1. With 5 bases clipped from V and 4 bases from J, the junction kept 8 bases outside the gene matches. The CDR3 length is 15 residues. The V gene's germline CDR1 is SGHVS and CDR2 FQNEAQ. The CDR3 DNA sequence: TGTGCCAGCAGCCCGAGGGACAGACCGAATCAGCCCCAGCATTTT. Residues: CASSPRDRPNQPQHF.

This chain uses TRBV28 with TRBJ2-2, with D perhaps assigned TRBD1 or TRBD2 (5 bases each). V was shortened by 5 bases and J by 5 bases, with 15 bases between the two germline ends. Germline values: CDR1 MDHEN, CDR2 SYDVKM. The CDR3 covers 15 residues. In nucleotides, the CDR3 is TGTGCCAGCAGTATGTCAGGGTGGACTACCGGGGAGCTGTTTTTT. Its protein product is CASSMSGWTTGELFF.

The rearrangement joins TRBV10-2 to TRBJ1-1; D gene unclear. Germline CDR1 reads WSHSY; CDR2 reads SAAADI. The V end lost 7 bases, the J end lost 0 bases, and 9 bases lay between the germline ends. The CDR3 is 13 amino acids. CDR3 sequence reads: CASTLGVNTEAFF. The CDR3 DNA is TGCGCCAGCACCCTCGGGGTGAACACTGAAGCTTTCTTT.

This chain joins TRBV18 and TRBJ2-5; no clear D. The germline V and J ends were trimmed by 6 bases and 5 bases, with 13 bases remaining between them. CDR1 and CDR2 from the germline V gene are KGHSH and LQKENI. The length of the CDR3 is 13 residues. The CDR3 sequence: CASSARSSETQYF. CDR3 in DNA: TGTGCCAGCTCCGCCAGGTCGAGCGAGACCCAGTACTTC.

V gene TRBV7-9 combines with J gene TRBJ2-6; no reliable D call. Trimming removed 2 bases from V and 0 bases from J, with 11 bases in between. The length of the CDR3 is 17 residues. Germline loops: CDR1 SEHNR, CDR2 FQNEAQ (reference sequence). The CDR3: CASSLILSDSGANVLTF. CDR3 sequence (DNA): TGTGCCAGCAGCTTAATTTTGTCGGACTCTGGGGCCAACGTCCTGACTTTC.

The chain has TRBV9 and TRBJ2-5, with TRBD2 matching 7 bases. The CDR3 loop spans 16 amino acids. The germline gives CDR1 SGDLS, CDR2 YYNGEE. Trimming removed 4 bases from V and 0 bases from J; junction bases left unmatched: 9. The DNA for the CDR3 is TGTGCCAGCAGCCCCCTGGCTAGCGGTTACCAAGAGACCCAGTACTTC. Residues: CASSPLASGYQETQYF.

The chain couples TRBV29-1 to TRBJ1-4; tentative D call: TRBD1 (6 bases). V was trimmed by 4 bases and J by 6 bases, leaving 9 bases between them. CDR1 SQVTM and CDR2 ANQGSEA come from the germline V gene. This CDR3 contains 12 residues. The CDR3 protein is CSVVAGDEKLFF. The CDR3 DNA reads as TGCAGCGTTGTAGCAGGGGATGAAAAACTGTTTTTT.

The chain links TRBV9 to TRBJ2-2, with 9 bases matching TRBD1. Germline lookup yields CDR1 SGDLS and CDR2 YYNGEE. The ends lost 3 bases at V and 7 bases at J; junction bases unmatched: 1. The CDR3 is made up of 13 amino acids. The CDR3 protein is CASSAGQGGELFF. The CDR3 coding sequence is TGTGCCAGCAGCGCGGGACAGGGCGGGGAGCTGTTTTTT.

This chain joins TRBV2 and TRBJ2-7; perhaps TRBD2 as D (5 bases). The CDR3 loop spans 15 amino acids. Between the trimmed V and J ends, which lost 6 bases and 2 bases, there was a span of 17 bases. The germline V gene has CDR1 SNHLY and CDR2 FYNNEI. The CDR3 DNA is TGTGCCAGCAGAGGCCTCGGGGTTGTAGCCTACGAGCAGTACTTC. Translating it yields CASRGLGVVAYEQYF.

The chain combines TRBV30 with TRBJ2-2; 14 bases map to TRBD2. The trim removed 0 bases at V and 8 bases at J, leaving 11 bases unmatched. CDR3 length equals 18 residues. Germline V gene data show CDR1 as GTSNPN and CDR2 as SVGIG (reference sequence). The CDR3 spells CAWSVWGLAGALSGELFF. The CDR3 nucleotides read TGTGCCTGGAGTGTATGGGGACTAGCGGGAGCCTTATCGGGGGAGCTGTTTTTT.

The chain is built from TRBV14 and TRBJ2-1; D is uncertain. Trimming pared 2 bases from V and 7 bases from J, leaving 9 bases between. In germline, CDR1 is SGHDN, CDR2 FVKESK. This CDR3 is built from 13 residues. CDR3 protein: CASSQILGNEQFF. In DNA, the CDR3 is TGTGCCAGCAGCCAAATCCTGGGTAATGAGCAGTTCTTC. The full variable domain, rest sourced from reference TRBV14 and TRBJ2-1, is EAGVTQFPSHSVIEKGQTVTLRCDPISGHDNLYWYRRVMGKEIKFLLHFVKESKQDESGMPNNRFLAERTGGTYSTLKVQPAELEDSGVYFCASSQILGNEQFFGPGTRLTVL.

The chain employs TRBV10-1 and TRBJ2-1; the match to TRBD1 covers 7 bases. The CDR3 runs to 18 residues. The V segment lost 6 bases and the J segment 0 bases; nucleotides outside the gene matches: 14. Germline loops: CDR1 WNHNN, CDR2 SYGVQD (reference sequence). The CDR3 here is CASSGDRRSYSSYNEQFF. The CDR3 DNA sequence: TGCGCCAGCAGCGGGGACAGACGATCTTATAGCTCCTACAATGAGCAGTTCTTC.

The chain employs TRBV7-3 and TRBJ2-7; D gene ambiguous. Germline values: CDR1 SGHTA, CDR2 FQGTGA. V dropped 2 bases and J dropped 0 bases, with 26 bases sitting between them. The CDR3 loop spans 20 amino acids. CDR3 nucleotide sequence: TGTGCCAGCAGCTTACCAAGTCTTGGATTCGACTTTTCGTTCTCCTACGAGCAGTACTTC. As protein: CASSLPSLGFDFSFSYEQYF.

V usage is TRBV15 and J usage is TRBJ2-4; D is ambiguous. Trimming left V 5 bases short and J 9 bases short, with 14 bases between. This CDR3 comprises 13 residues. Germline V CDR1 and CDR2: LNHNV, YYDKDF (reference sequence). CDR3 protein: CATSLDGSTIQYF. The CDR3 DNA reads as TGTGCCACCAGCCTGGACGGCTCAACCATTCAGTACTTC.

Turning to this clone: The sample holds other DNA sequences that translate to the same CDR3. CDR3: CSVEGSSSSYNEQFF. The CDR3 DNA sequence: TGCAGCGTTGAAGGATCGTCTAGCTCCTACAATGAGCAGTTCTTC. This chain links TRBV29-1 with TRBJ2-1; no clear D. Germline assignment: CDR1 SQVTM and CDR2 ANQGSEA. Trimming removed 1 base at V and 0 bases at J, with 10 bases between. The CDR3 length is 15 residues.